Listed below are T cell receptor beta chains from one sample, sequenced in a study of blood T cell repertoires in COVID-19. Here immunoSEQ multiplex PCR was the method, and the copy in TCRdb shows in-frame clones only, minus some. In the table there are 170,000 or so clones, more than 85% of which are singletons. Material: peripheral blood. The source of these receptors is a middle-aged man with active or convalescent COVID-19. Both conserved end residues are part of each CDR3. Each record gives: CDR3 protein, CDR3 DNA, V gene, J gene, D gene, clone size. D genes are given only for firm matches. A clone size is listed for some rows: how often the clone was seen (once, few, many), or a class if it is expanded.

CDR3 protein: CATSERVPGTDTQYF; CDR3 DNA: TGTGCCACCAGTGAGAGGGTGCCGGGAACAGATACGCAGTATTTT; V gene: TRBV24-1; J gene: TRBJ2-3; D gene: -; clone size: -
CDR3 protein: CAWSANKNTEAFF; CDR3 DNA: TGTGCCTGGAGTGCCAACAAGAACACTGAAGCTTTCTTT; V gene: TRBV30; J gene: TRBJ1-1; D gene: -; clone size: -
CDR3 protein: CAWAYSRNTEAFF; CDR3 DNA: TGTGCCTGGGCTTACTCGAGGAACACTGAAGCTTTCTTT; V gene: TRBV30; J gene: TRBJ1-1; D gene: -; clone size: -
CDR3 protein: CASREQGDEQYF; CDR3 DNA: TGTGCCAGCAGAGAACAGGGTGACGAGCAGTACTTC; V gene: TRBV28; J gene: TRBJ2-7; D gene: -; clone size: -
CDR3 protein: CATRAPMRDTGELFF; CDR3 DNA: TGTGCCACCAGGGCCCCGATGAGGGACACCGGGGAGCTGTTTTTT; V gene: TRBV15; J gene: TRBJ2-2; D gene: -; clone size: -
CDR3 protein: CASSLGQGPGEQYF; CDR3 DNA: TGCGCCAGCAGCTTGGGACAGGGACCGGGCGAGCAGTACTTC; V gene: TRBV5-1; J gene: TRBJ2-7; D gene: TRBD1; clone size: -
CDR3 protein: CASSQSGGNYGYTF; CDR3 DNA: TGTGCCAGCTCACAGTCGGGTGGGAACTATGGCTACACCTTC; V gene: TRBV18; J gene: TRBJ1-2; D gene: -; clone size: once
CDR3 protein: CASSYPTSGRGDTQYF; CDR3 DNA: TGTGCCAGCAGCTACCCGACTAGCGGGAGGGGGGATACGCAGTATTTT; V gene: TRBV7-9; J gene: TRBJ2-3; D gene: TRBD2; clone size: -
CDR3 protein: CASSLGGHTYEQYF; CDR3 DNA: TGTGCCAGCAGTTTGGGGGGGCATACCTACGAGCAGTACTTC; V gene: TRBV27; J gene: TRBJ2-7; D gene: -; clone size: -
CDR3 protein: CASSQDGGTYEQYF; CDR3 DNA: TGTGCCAGCAGCCAAGATGGGGGGACCTACGAGCAGTACTTC; V gene: TRBV4-2; J gene: TRBJ2-7; D gene: -; clone size: -
CDR3 protein: CASSFFKGQGSIEQYF; CDR3 DNA: TGTGCCAGCAGTTTTTTCAAGGGACAGGGGTCCATCGAGCAGTACTTC; V gene: TRBV28; J gene: TRBJ2-7; D gene: TRBD1; clone size: -
CDR3 protein: CASSLDGTHSNQPQHF; CDR3 DNA: TGCGCCAGCAGCTTGGACGGGACACACAGCAATCAGCCCCAGCATTTT; V gene: TRBV5-1; J gene: TRBJ1-5; D gene: -; clone size: -
CDR3 protein: CASSLGGGFKQYEQYF; CDR3 DNA: TGTGCCAGCAGCTTGGGCGGGGGGTTTAAACAGTACGAGCAGTACTTC; V gene: TRBV5-4; J gene: TRBJ2-7; D gene: TRBD2; clone size: -
CDR3 protein: CARDTRGSEAFF; CDR3 DNA: TGTGCCAGAGACACTCGGGGGTCTGAAGCTTTCTTT; V gene: TRBV2; J gene: TRBJ1-1; D gene: -; clone size: -
CDR3 protein: CASSQDWAGARKNEQFF; CDR3 DNA: TGCGCCAGCAGCCAAGATTGGGCGGGGGCCCGGAAGAATGAGCAGTTCTTC; V gene: TRBV4-3; J gene: TRBJ2-1; D gene: -; clone size: -